The 12 T cell receptor beta chains below were found in one sample sequenced in a study of CD8+CD57+ T cells in acquired aplastic anemia. Genomic DNA, the template, was used for profiling of the TCR beta VDJ and CDR3. Each CDR3 protein gets one entry after TCRdb re-called the reads with MiXCR. The top ten hold under 0.95% of the sample, which has about half a million distinct CDR3 sequences, roughly a third seen once. Patients chosen for sequencing had CD8+CD57+ cells that had expanded, as shown by flow cytometry. Sequenced: sorted CD4+, CD8+, or CD8+CD57+ T cells (not recorded which) from PBMCs. These receptors were obtained from a human donor with aplastic anemia.

The V call is TRBV6-1, the J call TRBJ2-5; no definite D call. With 5 bases removed from V and 5 bases from J, the gap between germline ends came to 12 bases. This CDR3 region has 13 residues. Per germline, CDR1 MNHNS and CDR2 SASEGT. CDR3 nucleotide sequence: TGTGCCAGCAGTAGTCCAGTCTCGGAGACCCAGTACTTC. This encodes CASSSPVSETQYF.

The gene calls are TRBV9 and TRBJ1-6; D is unclear. Looked up from germline, CDR1 is SGDLS and CDR2 is YYNGEE. V was trimmed by 4 bases and J by 8 bases, leaving 10 bases between them. The CDR3 is made up of 13 amino acids. Written as DNA, the CDR3 is TGTGCCAGCAGCCCTGCCGAGGATTCACCCCTCCACTTT. This sequence encodes CASSPAEDSPLHF.

This sequence joins TRBV5-1 and TRBJ2-3; 10 bases are a match to TRBD2. Germline CDR1 reads SGHRS; CDR2 reads YFSETQ. J was trimmed by 2 bases and V by 1 base; bases with no gene match: 7. The CDR3 has 17 amino acids. The DNA of the CDR3 is TGCGCCAGCAGCTTGTTGGAGCTAGCGGGGGACACAGATACGCAGTATTTT. It yields the protein CASSLLELAGDTDTQYF.

This clonotype was seen once. The V call is TRBV29-1, the J call TRBJ2-1; the match to TRBD2 covers 12 bases. This CDR3 has 13 residues. J lost 8 bases, V lost 8 bases, and 7 bases had no gene match. CDR1 SQVTM and CDR2 ANQGSEA come from the germline V gene. CDR3 sequence: CSLAGGTWDEQFF. CDR3 DNA: TGCAGCCTAGCGGGGGGGACTTGGGATGAGCAGTTCTTC.

A few counts support this clonotype. The V gene is TRBV7-9, the J gene TRBJ2-7; D is undetermined. V was clipped by 5 bases and J by 4 bases, with 3 bases between them. The CDR3 consists of 10 residues. Germline-derived CDR1 and CDR2 are SEHNR and FQNEAQ (reference sequence). The CDR3 nucleotides are TGTGCCAGCAGCATATACGAGCAGTACTTC. It yields the protein CASSIYEQYF.

This clonotype was seen many times. V gene TRBV19 combines with J gene TRBJ1-3; no clear D. CDR1 is LNHDA, CDR2 SQIVND, per germline (reference sequence). V dropped 8 bases and J dropped 4 bases, with 15 bases sitting between them. The CDR3 consists of 14 residues. CDR3 residues: CASRGLSKGNTIYF. In DNA, the CDR3 is TGTGCCAGTCGTGGACTGAGCAAAGGAAACACCATATATTTT.

This clonotype was counted only a few times. This sequence joins TRBV15 and TRBJ2-7, with 13 bases matching TRBD2. The CDR3 covers 18 residues. Trimming took 1 base from V and 3 from J; bases not matched to a gene: 9. Germline V gene data show CDR1 as LNHNV and CDR2 as YYDKDF (reference sequence). In DNA form, the CDR3 reads TGTGCCACCAGCAGAGGCAAGGCGGGACTAGCGGGAAGCTACGAGCAGTACTTC. It codes for CATSRGKAGLAGSYEQYF.

V and J are TRBV4-2 and TRBJ2-2, with 11 bases aligning to TRBD2. Trimming took 0 bases from V and 7 from J; bases not matched to a gene: 4. The V gene's germline CDR1 is LGHNA and CDR2 YNFKEQ. This CDR3 spans 16 amino acids. This CDR3 reads CASSQEPGLAGGELFF. The DNA for the CDR3 is TGTGCCAGCAGCCAAGAGCCTGGACTAGCGGGCGGGGAGCTGTTTTTT.

V and J are TRBV19 and TRBJ1-6; TRBD1 aligns across 7 bases. The V and J ends lost 8 bases and 5 bases, in that order; junction bases with no gene match: 9. CDR1 is LNHDA, CDR2 SQIVND, per germline (reference sequence). The CDR3 is 15 residues long. CDR3 in DNA: TGTGCCAGTTCCGACAGGGACAGACATAATTCACCCCTCCACTTT. Translating gives CASSDRDRHNSPLHF.

This chain joins TRBV2 and TRBJ2-7; 7 nucleotides align to TRBD1. V was clipped by 6 bases and J by 7 bases; unmatched bases: 9. Germline loops: CDR1 SNHLY, CDR2 FYNNEI. The CDR3 contains 13 residues. CDR3 nucleotide sequence: TGTGCCAGCAGCCTCGACAGGGCCTTTGAGCAGTACTTC. Protein sequence: CASSLDRAFEQYF.

The sample holds a few counts of this clonotype. This rearrangement joins TRBV25-1 to TRBJ2-7; D remains ambiguous. Germline CDR1 reads MGHDK; CDR2 reads SYGVNS. Trimming stripped 5 bases from V and 4 bases from J, with 12 bases between. The CDR3 is 13 residues long. CDR3: CASSFSLFYEQYV. The DNA for the CDR3 is TGTGCCAGCAGTTTTAGTCTGTTTTACGAGCAGTACGTC.

This clonotype was found a few times. The DNA for the CDR3 is TGTGCCACCCAGGTAGACAATGAGCAGTTCTTC. Translation: CATQVDNEQFF. The chain has TRBV24-1 and TRBJ2-1; D unresolved. V dropped 9 bases and J dropped 5 bases, with 7 bases sitting between them. The CDR3 loop spans 11 amino acids. Germline V gives CDR1 KGHDR, CDR2 SFDVKD.